This T cell receptor (beta chain) was sequenced during a study of T cells in Graves' hyperthyroidism and ophthalmopathy. Regarding the study as a whole: Median prediction lead before ophthalmopathy onset was about 6.7 months with the model.

This clonotype came up many times. Antigen: not known. It was RNA transcripts that yielded the amplified TCR beta CDR3 regions. Primed by the HTBI set, a first-round RT-PCR was run on the TCR CDR3. TCRdb re-derived calls from the multiplex PCR reads in MiXCR, one entry per CDR3 protein. The sample shows hundreds of thousands of distinct CDR3 sequences, roughly 13% of them seen only once. Recently diagnosed hyperthyroidism of less than 2 months' duration affected patients aged 18 to 65. Diagnoses were made from clinical symptoms, serum measures (thyroxine and TRAb), thyroid ultrasound and orbital computed tomography. Sample: blood. The receptor was isolated from a woman aged 18-30 years with Graves' hyperthyroidism.

CDR3 nucleotides: TGTGCCAGCAGTTTATTTATCGGGGCGGGAGAGGGAAATGAGCAGTTCTTC. It is translated as CASSLFIGAGEGNEQFF. V usage is TRBV28 and J usage is TRBJ2-1, with TRBD2 matching over 7 bases. Germline V gene data show CDR1 as MDHEN and CDR2 as SYDVKM. The length of the CDR3 is 17 residues. The V segment lost 1 base and the J segment 7 bases; nucleotides outside the gene matches: 13. The full variable domain, completed using reference TRBV28 and TRBJ2-1, is DVKVTQSSRYLVKRTGEKVFLECVQDMDHENMFWYRQDPGLGLRLIYFSYDVKMKEKGDIPEGYSVSREKKERFSLILESASTNQTSMYLCASSLFIGAGEGNEQFFGPGTRLTVL.